This is a list of T cell receptor beta chains from one sample in a study of cytomegalovirus exposure and HLA in healthy donors. Assay: immunoSEQ multiplex PCR; the TCRdb copy retains only in-frame clones and omits some. The sample yields roughly 80,000 clones, of which the top ten take up about 13%. Sequences were obtained from PBMCs. The source is a man over 45 in good health and CMV-seropositive. The CDR3 runs from the conserved cysteine through the conserved F or W. The D gene is left open where the match is weak.

TRBV6-5	TRBD2	TRBJ2-7	13	CASSTSVSHEQYF	TGTGCCAGCAGCACTAGCGTTAGTCACGAGCAGTACTTC
TRBV19	NA	TRBJ1-2	15	CASTPSAGFNYGYTF	TGTGCCAGTACCCCAAGCGCAGGGTTTAACTATGGCTACACCTTC
TRBV7-2	NA	TRBJ1-5	14	CASSFGTGIGPQHF	TGTGCCAGCAGCTTCGGCACGGGGATAGGGCCCCAGCATTTT
TRBV4-1	TRBD1	TRBJ1-3	18	CASSQEPLDRGLGNTIYF	TGCGCCAGCAGCCAAGAGCCCCTCGACAGGGGACTTGGAAACACCATATATTTT
TRBV5-1	TRBD2	TRBJ2-3	15	CASSPSGLAADTQYF	TGCGCCAGCAGCCCCTCGGGACTAGCGGCAGATACGCAGTATTTT
TRBV5-1	TRBD1	TRBJ2-7	14	CASSVTTGSYEQYF	TGCGCCAGCAGCGTAACGACAGGGTCCTACGAGCAGTACTTC
TRBV7-7	NA	TRBJ2-2	14	CASSKRRDIGELFF	TGTGCCAGCAGCAAAAGGAGGGATATCGGGGAGCTGTTTTTT
TRBV6-1	NA	TRBJ1-2	13	CASSASPNYGYTF	TGTGCCAGCAGTGCTAGCCCTAACTATGGCTACACCTTC
TRBV18	TRBD1	TRBJ1-6	15	CASSPGTGGNSPLHF	TGTGCCAGCTCACCGGGGACAGGGGGGAATTCACCCCTCCACTTT
TRBV9	TRBD1	TRBJ1-1	13	CASSRTGASEAFF	TGTGCCAGCAGTCGAACAGGGGCTAGTGAAGCTTTCTTT
TRBV28	NA	TRBJ1-2	16	CASSSPPGGHSYGYTF	TGTGCCAGCAGTTCCCCCCCCGGGGGGCACAGCTATGGCTACACCTTC
TRBV2	NA	TRBJ1-4	10	CASSGGKLFF	TGTGCCAGCAGTGGAGGAAAACTGTTTTTT
TRBV5-4	TRBD2	TRBJ2-1	16	CASSLDLEGGRFEQFF	TGTGCCAGCAGCTTGGATTTAGAGGGCGGGAGGTTTGAGCAGTTCTTC
TRBV5-5	TRBD1	TRBJ2-1	15	CASSSTGGDYNEQFF	TGTGCCAGCAGCTCCACAGGGGGTGATTACAATGAGCAGTTCTTC
TRBV14	NA	TRBJ1-3	18	CASSPLIGPLTPGNTIYF	TGTGCCAGCAGCCCTTTGATTGGCCCTCTTACACCCGGAAACACCATATATTTT
TRBV7-2	TRBD1	TRBJ1-1	15	CASSSGTGPNTEAFF	TGTGCCAGCAGCTCCGGGACAGGGCCGAACACTGAAGCTTTCTTT
TRBV28	NA	TRBJ1-2	13	CASRRGTTYGYTF	TGTGCCAGCAGAAGGGGGACAACTTATGGCTACACCTTC
TRBV18	NA	TRBJ1-2	13	CASSPTQEDGYTF	TGTGCCAGCTCACCAACCCAGGAGGATGGCTACACCTTC
TRBV28	NA	TRBJ1-5	15	CASSLGGEGNQPQHF	TGTGCCAGCAGTTTGGGGGGAGAGGGCAATCAGCCCCAGCATTTT
TRBV9	NA	TRBJ1-1	14	CASSVGHLNTEAFF	TGTGCCAGCAGCGTCGGACACTTGAACACTGAAGCTTTCTTT
TRBV4-1	TRBD1	TRBJ1-2	16	CASSLPGTGSRNGYTF	TGCGCCAGCAGTCTACCCGGGACAGGGTCCCGCAATGGCTACACCTTC
TRBV25-1	NA	TRBJ2-3	16	CASSSLPLVSTDTQYF	TGTGCCAGCAGCTCCCTACCGCTAGTTAGCACAGATACGCAGTATTTT
TRBV27	TRBD2	TRBJ2-1	14	CASSLRLAGDEQFF	TGTGCCAGCAGTTTACGGCTAGCGGGGGATGAGCAGTTCTTC
TRBV19	TRBD2	TRBJ2-5	15	CASSVLAGGVETQYF	TGTGCCAGTTCAGTTCTAGCGGGGGGCGTAGAGACCCAGTACTTC
TRBV11-3	TRBD1	TRBJ2-3	16	CASSTSTGGGTDTQYF	TGTGCCAGCAGCACATCGACAGGGGGCGGCACAGATACGCAGTATTTT
TRBV7-2	TRBD1	TRBJ2-6	19	CASSLRYGQGVSGANVLTF	TGTGCCAGCAGCCTCCGTTACGGACAGGGAGTATCTGGGGCCAACGTCCTGACTTTC
TRBV5-6	TRBD1	TRBJ2-7	14	CASSVRTGGYEQYF	TGTGCCAGCAGCGTAAGGACAGGAGGCTACGAGCAGTACTTC
TRBV7-7	NA	TRBJ1-5	13	CASSLAIDQPQHF	TGTGCCAGCAGCTTAGCTATTGATCAGCCCCAGCATTTT
TRBV18	NA	TRBJ1-3	14	CASSPRGRGNTIYF	TGTGCCAGCTCACCAAGGGGAAGGGGAAACACCATATATTTT
TRBV6-5	TRBD1	TRBJ2-1	15	CASVETGGSYNEQFF	TGTGCCAGTGTTGAAACAGGGGGCAGCTACAATGAGCAGTTCTTC
TRBV14	TRBD1	TRBJ1-2	14	CASSPTGEGYGYTF	TGTGCCAGCAGCCCCACAGGGGAAGGGTATGGCTACACCTTC
TRBV5-1	TRBD1	TRBJ2-1	15	CASSPGQGVHNEQFF	TGCGCCAGCAGCCCGGGACAGGGGGTCCACAATGAGCAGTTCTTC
TRBV18	TRBD1	TRBJ1-1	17	CASSPLTGGNRNTEAFF	TGTGCCAGCTCACCATTAACAGGGGGCAACAGGAACACTGAAGCTTTCTTT
TRBV7-7	NA	TRBJ2-5	13	CAAQAGAGETQYF	TGTGCTGCTCAAGCGGGCGCGGGGGAGACCCAGTACTTC